A single sample is the source of the 31 T cell receptor beta chains below, sequenced in a study of prognosis after radiotherapy for stage I lung cancer. Genomic DNA provided the template from which TCR beta CDR3 was amplified by two-round multiplex PCR. First-round PCR used primers specific to each TRBV and TRBJ gene. TCRdb independently ran MiXCR on the multiplex PCR reads; one entry per CDR3 protein. The sample has more than 12,000 distinct CDR3 sequences; 37% are singletons. The sequencing used PBMCs, collected before or after stereotactic body radiation therapy (not recorded which). The receptors come from a donor aged 50 or older with non-small cell lung cancer.

This clonotype is medium-sized (0.01 to 0.1%) in the sample. The gene calls are TRBV11-2 and TRBJ1-2; possibly TRBD1 for D (5 bases). Trimming shortened V by 1 base and J by 3 bases, and 9 bases separated the two germline ends. The CDR3 consists of 14 residues. CDR1 SGHAT and CDR2 FQNNGV come from the germline V gene. For the CDR3, the DNA is TGTGCCAGCAGCTTAGGCGTGGGGGACTATGGCTACACCTTC. Translation gives CASSLGVGDYGYTF.

In its sample, this clonotype was seen many times. The rearrangement links TRBV7-8 to TRBJ2-7; D gene ambiguous. V shed 5 bases and J shed 0 bases, with 11 bases lying between them. Germline V gene lookup returns CDR1 SGHVS and CDR2 FQNEAQ. CDR3 size: 14 residues. DNA for the CDR3: TGTGCCAGCAGCGTTGGTAGGAGCTCCTACGAGCAGTACTTC. Translated: CASSVGRSSYEQYF.

About this clonotype: A far bigger clonotype differs at one base, so this is likely a read error. The chain recombines TRBV6-9 with TRBJ1-6, with D hard to call. Germline values: CDR1 MNHGY, CDR2 SVAAGI. Trimming cost V 6 bases and J 7 bases, with 16 bases left between them. CDR3 size: 15 residues. The CDR3: CASSARTSLNSPLHF. As DNA, the CDR3 is TGTGCCAGCAGCGCCCGGACGAGTCTAAATTCACCCCTCCACTTT.

This clonotype is deemed medium-sized (0.01 to 0.1%). This rearrangement joins TRBV28 to TRBJ2-7, with a possible D match to TRBD2 (7 bases). The CDR3 totals 16 residues. The germline CDR1 and CDR2 sequences are MDHEN and SYDVKM. The V end was cut by 6 bases, the J end by 2 bases, with 20 bases between. CDR3 protein: CASRLGSSGGPYEQYF. In DNA, the CDR3 is TGTGCCAGCAGACTAGGGTCTTCGGGGGGCCCCTACGAGCAGTACTTC.

Comment on this clonotype: Because it lacks the conserved phenylalanine or tryptophan at the end, this CDR3 is likely a read error. The rearrangement joins TRBV20-1 to TRBJ2-3, with TRBD2 matching 7 bases. This CDR3 is 16 amino acids long. The V gene's germline CDR1 is DFQATT and CDR2 SNEGSKA (reference sequence). V lost 0 bases, J lost 5 bases, and 11 bases stayed unmatched. The CDR3, as DNA: TGCAGTGCTAGAGATCTACTAGCGTATGCACGAGATACGCAGTATATT. Protein sequence: CSARDLLAYARDTQYI.

The chain recombines TRBV12-3 or TRBV12-4 with TRBJ2-7, with TRBD2 as a possible D gene (5 bases). The CDR3 has 11 amino acids. V shed 7 bases and J shed 8 bases, with 12 bases lying between them. The CDR3 here is CASISTRQQYV. Here the CDR3 DNA reads TGTGCCAGCATTTCTACTAGGCAGCAGTACGTC.

This clonotype has just one count. This may come from a read error, since a much larger clone is one base off. The V gene is TRBV5-1, the J gene TRBJ1-2; perhaps TRBD1 as D (5 bases). The CDR3 covers 14 residues. CDR1 SGHRS and CDR2 YFSETQ come from the germline V gene. The V and J ends lost 5 bases and 5 bases respectively, with 16 bases between them. This chain's CDR3 is CASSEVGEGYGYTF. The DNA for the CDR3 is TGCGCCAGCAGTGAGGTGGGGGAAGGATATGGCTACACCTTC.

This clonotype was detected a few times. The rearrangement links TRBV4-1 to TRBJ1-1, with 9 bases aligning to TRBD1. Germline V gene sequence: CDR1 MGHRA, CDR2 YSYEKL. Trimming cost V 4 bases and J 5 bases; bases outside gene matches: 8. The CDR3 covers 15 residues. CDR3 sequence reads: CASSPVQGAWTEAFF. The CDR3 DNA follows: TGCGCCAGCAGCCCCGTACAGGGGGCTTGGACTGAAGCTTTCTTT.

This clonotype came up many times. The J gene is TRBJ2-1, the V gene TRBV4-2, with D possibly being TRBD1 or TRBD2 (5 bases each). The germline V gene encodes CDR1 LGHNA and CDR2 YNFKEQ. The CDR3 consists of 17 residues. Trimming shortened V by 1 base and J by 2 bases, and 15 bases separated the two germline ends. The CDR3 DNA follows: TGTGCCAGCAGCCAAGGGGGCTCGGGAAGCCCCTACAATGAGCAGTTCTTC. Amino acids: CASSQGGSGSPYNEQFF.

At least ten counts were recorded for this clonotype. The chain is built from TRBV4-1 and TRBJ1-2; D is uncertain. Germline V gene data show CDR1 as MGHRA and CDR2 as YSYEKL. CDR3 length: 15 residues. V dropped 4 bases and J dropped 4 bases, with 16 bases sitting between them. The CDR3 DNA reads TGCGCCAGCAGCCCGACTGAAGAAGACTTCTATGGCTACACCTTC. It translates to CASSPTEEDFYGYTF.

This clonotype is medium-sized (0.01 to 0.1%) within its sample. The chain employs TRBV5-1 and TRBJ1-1; tentative D call: TRBD1 (6 bases). The CDR3 runs 14 residues. Trimming left V 1 base short and J 5 bases short, with 12 bases between. CDR1 is SGHRS, CDR2 YFSETQ, per germline. The CDR3 nucleotides are TGCGCCAGCAGCTTGTCGGCAGGGGTGACTGAAGCTTTCTTT. Translated, it gives CASSLSAGVTEAFF.

This clonotype was found many times. The J gene is TRBJ2-1, the V gene TRBV5-1; 12 bases map to TRBD2. The V gene's germline CDR1 is SGHRS and CDR2 YFSETQ. The CDR3 spans 16 residues. Unmatched junction bases numbered 7, after V lost 3 bases and J lost 6 bases. The DNA for the CDR3 is TGCGCCAGCAGCTCCGGACTAGCGGGATCTGGCAATGAGCAGTTCTTC. Residues: CASSSGLAGSGNEQFF.

This clonotype is labeled as medium-sized. V and J are TRBV20-1 and TRBJ2-7; no clear D gene. The CDR3 is 14 amino acids. The germline V gene has CDR1 DFQATT and CDR2 SNEGSKA (reference sequence). The V end lost 4 bases, the J end lost 0 bases, and 13 bases lay between the germline ends. The CDR3 protein is CSAIGAGNSYEQYF. The CDR3 nucleotides are TGCAGTGCTATCGGAGCAGGAAACTCCTACGAGCAGTACTTC.

The sample holds many counts of this clonotype. J is TRBJ2-1 and V is TRBV20-1; D may be TRBD1 or TRBD2 (5 bases each). Germline CDR1 DFQATT, CDR2 SNEGSKA (reference sequence). The V and J ends lost 0 bases and 3 bases respectively, with 9 bases between them. This CDR3 comprises 14 residues. DNA of the CDR3: TGCAGTGCTAGAGATCGGGACCTCTACAATGAGCAGTTCTTC. This codes for CSARDRDLYNEQFF.

The chain uses TRBV5-1 and TRBJ2-2; D ambiguous. Trimming removed 4 bases from V and 7 bases from J, with 5 bases in between. The CDR3 extends over 11 amino acids. The germline V gene encodes CDR1 SGHRS and CDR2 YFSETQ. The CDR3 here is CASSPGGELFF. The CDR3 DNA is TGCGCCAGCAGCCCGGGCGGGGAGCTGTTTTTT.

This clonotype has at least ten counts. This chain links TRBV20-1 with TRBJ2-1, with D perhaps matching TRBD2 (6 bases). The CDR3 extends over 15 amino acids. Trimming pared 6 bases from V and 2 bases from J, leaving 17 bases between. Germline V lookup: CDR1 DFQATT, CDR2 SNEGSKA (reference sequence). The CDR3 sequence is CSAPTLTGAYNEQFF. The CDR3 coding sequence is TGCAGTGCACCGACACTAACGGGGGCCTACAATGAGCAGTTCTTC.

This clonotype is categorized as medium-sized (0.01 to 0.1%). This rearrangement joins TRBV12-3 or TRBV12-4 to TRBJ1-6; maybe TRBD1 (6 bases). The CDR3 has 14 residues. V lost 6 bases, J lost 5 bases, and 11 bases lay in between. This CDR3 reads CASSTDSNNSPLHF. CDR3 bases: TGTGCCAGCAGCACGGACAGTAATAATTCACCCCTCCACTTT.

On this clonotype itself: With only one base between it and a far larger clone, this is likely a read error. The rearrangement uses TRBV7-8 and TRBJ2-5; D may correspond to TRBD1 or TRBD2 (7 bases each). Germline loops: CDR1 SGHVS, CDR2 FQNEAQ. V dropped 9 bases and J dropped 2 bases, with 16 bases sitting between them. CDR3 size: 14 residues. CDR3 nucleotides: TGTGCCAGTAGTGCGGGGGACAGACAAGAGACCCAGTACTTC. It yields the protein CASSAGDRQETQYF.

This rearrangement joins TRBV19 to TRBJ2-1; D remains unclear. V was shortened by 6 bases and J by 5 bases, with 11 bases between the two germline ends. This CDR3 contains 13 residues. Germline CDR1 is LNHDA and CDR2 is SQIVND (reference sequence). The CDR3 loop reads CASRPGLDNEQFF. The CDR3 DNA reads TGTGCCAGTAGGCCAGGCCTGGACAATGAGCAGTTCTTC.

Turning to this clonotype: One base separates it from a far larger clone, so it is likely a read error. This chain joins TRBV6-2 or TRBV6-3 and TRBJ1-4; D call uncertain. The CDR3 is made up of 15 amino acids. The germline V gene encodes CDR1 MNHEY and CDR2 SVGEGT. V lost 10 bases and J 8 bases, leaving 23 bases between the germline ends. CDR3 residues: CANRRSLLAGEKLFF. CDR3 sequence (DNA): TGTGCCAACCGGCGAAGTCTCTTGGCGGGAGAAAAACTGTTTTTT.

This chain connects TRBV6-1 to TRBJ2-5; no definite D call. V lost 4 bases, J lost 5 bases, and 8 bases lay in between. This CDR3 is built from 12 residues. CDR1 and CDR2 (germline): MNHNS, SASEGT. The CDR3 DNA is TGTGCCAGCAGTGGGGTTGGGGAGACCCAGTACTTC. Its translation is CASSGVGETQYF.

The chain carries TRBV12-3 or TRBV12-4 and TRBJ2-7; D may match TRBD1 or TRBD2 (5 bases each). The CDR3 is made up of 14 amino acids. V was trimmed by 1 base and J by 7 bases, leaving 14 bases between them. The chain's CDR3 is CASSLVGGNGEQYF. The CDR3 DNA is TGTGCCAGCAGTTTAGTTGGGGGAAACGGGGAGCAGTACTTC.

Concerning this clonotype: A far larger clone is just one base off, so this is likely a read error. This sequence joins TRBV6-4 and TRBJ2-1; TRBD1 aligns across 10 bases. CDR1 is MRHNA, CDR2 SNTAGT, per germline. CDR3 length: 13 residues. CDR3 DNA: TGTGACAGTCGGGACAGGGGCGACAATGAGCAGTTCTTC. Residues: CDSRDRGDNEQFF.

This clonotype was detected ten times or more. The chain uses TRBV20-1 and TRBJ2-5; D is uncertain. V gave up 7 bases and J gave up 3 bases, with 9 bases separating them. Germline V gene lookup returns CDR1 DFQATT and CDR2 SNEGSKA (reference sequence). The CDR3 length is 11 residues. Here the CDR3 reads CSVLFEETQYF. For the CDR3, the DNA is TGCAGTGTTTTATTTGAAGAGACCCAGTACTTC.

This clonotype was seen repeatedly, ten times or more. The genes are TRBV19 and TRBJ2-5, with 11 bases identical to TRBD1. Trimming cost V 2 bases and J 5 bases; bases outside gene matches: 7. This CDR3 spans 16 amino acids. Germline lookup yields CDR1 LNHDA and CDR2 SQIVND (reference sequence). The DNA of the CDR3 is TGTGCCAGTAGTATAACGGGACAGGGGGGATCGGAGACCCAGTACTTC. This codes for CASSITGQGGSETQYF.

This clonotype was observed once. The rearrangement joins TRBV5-1 to TRBJ2-3, with D uncertain. Trimming removed 0 bases at V and 4 bases at J, with 3 bases between. The V gene's germline CDR1 is SGHRS and CDR2 YFSETQ. CDR3 length: 12 amino acids. CDR3 in DNA: TGCGCCAGCAGCTTGGTTGCAGATACGCAGTATTTT. This translates into CASSLVADTQYF. The full variable domain, in which reference TRBV5-1 and TRBJ2-3 provide the parts outside the CDR3, is KAGVTQTPRYLIKTRGQQVTLSCSPISGHRSVSWYQQTPGQGLQFLFEYFSETQRNKGNFPGRFSGRQFSNSRSEMNVSTLELGDSALYLCASSLVADTQYFGPGTRLTVL.

To note about this clonotype: A far larger clone lies a single base away; this is likely a read error. The V gene is TRBV6-2 or TRBV6-3, the J gene TRBJ1-5, with TRBD1 matching 9 bases. There are 18 residues in the CDR3. V shed 5 bases and J 0 bases; nucleotides not matched to a gene: 11. CDR1 and CDR2 from the germline V gene are MNHEY and SVGEGT. CDR3: CASSQRDREVPSNQPQHF. As DNA, the CDR3 is TGTGCCAGCAGTCAGCGGGACAGGGAGGTCCCTAGCAATCAGCCCCAGCATTTT.

Note on this clonotype: An end of the junction does not agree with germline; a read error may underlie this. J is TRBJ2-3 and V is TRBV4-2; possibly TRBD1 or TRBD2 for D (5 bases each). The CDR3 has 15 residues. CDR1 LGHNA and CDR2 YNFKEQ come from the germline V gene. CDR3 coding DNA: TGTACCAGCGGTCCCAGGGCGGAGAGCACATATACGCAGTATTTT. Translating gives CTSGPRAESTYTQYF.

This clonotype is medium-sized (0.01 to 0.1%) by share. The chain has TRBV6-1 and TRBJ2-7; 10 bases are shared with TRBD2. Germline V gene sequence: CDR1 MNHNS, CDR2 SASEGT. V lost 6 bases and J lost 6; bases outside the gene matches: 2. The CDR3 runs to 12 residues. CDR3: CASRRLAGEQYF. CDR3 DNA sequence: TGTGCCAGCAGACGACTAGCGGGCGAGCAGTACTTC.

The table lists this clonotype with many counts. The chain is built from TRBV30 and TRBJ1-4; 7 bases line up with TRBD1. The length of the CDR3 is 13 residues. CDR1 and CDR2 (germline): GTSNPN, SVGIG (reference sequence). V shed 5 bases and J 2 bases; nucleotides not matched to a gene: 2. This CDR3 reads CAWAGGTNEKLFF. CDR3 sequence (DNA): TGTGCCTGGGCAGGGGGTACTAATGAAAAACTGTTTTTT. The full variable domain, in which reference TRBV30 and TRBJ1-4 provide the parts outside the CDR3, is SQTIHQWPATLVQPVGSPLSLECTVEGTSNPNLYWYRQAAGRGLQLLFYSVGIGQISSEVPQNLSASRPQDRQFILSSKKLLLSDSGFYLCAWAGGTNEKLFFGSGTQLSVL.

This clonotype was seen at least ten times. This chain connects TRBV30 to TRBJ2-5; D uncertain. Germline V gene sequence: CDR1 GTSNPN, CDR2 SVGIG (reference sequence). This CDR3 has 14 residues. V gave up 5 bases and J gave up 5 bases, with 18 bases separating them. CDR3 in DNA: TGTGCCTGGCAGAAGGGCTCGGAGTGGGAGACCCAGTACTTC. Residues: CAWQKGSEWETQYF.